A few counts support the clone carrying this T cell receptor (beta chain). The sample belongs to a study of cytomegalovirus exposure and HLA in healthy donors. The trim removed 4 bases at V and 1 base at J, leaving 6 bases unmatched. The CDR3 has 15 amino acids. CDR1 is SNHLY and CDR2 is FYNNEI in the germline V gene. PCR was performed using 60 Vbeta and 13 Jbeta primers. The protocol was immunoSEQ multiplex PCR, while the TCRdb copy is restricted to in-frame clones and leaves out a portion. The table includes 150,000 to 200,000 clones, roughly four fifths detected once. Sequenced input: PBMCs. This TCR was recovered from a man aged 35 to 55 in good health and CMV-seropositive. V gene TRBV2 combines with J gene TRBJ2-5; 7 positions match TRBD1. CDR3 protein: CASSGPSGGQETQYF. CDR3 nucleotides: TGTGCCAGCAGTGGCCCCTCAGGGGGCCAAGAGACCCAGTACTTC.